The T cell receptor (beta chain) under discussion was sequenced for a study of technical replicates of blood from a few donors. With V trimmed by 4 bases and J by 6 bases, 6 bases remained unmatched. Germline lookup yields CDR1 SGHRS and CDR2 YFSETQ. The CDR3 covers 14 residues. Sequencing was performed with immunoSEQ multiplex PCR; in TCRdb, only in-frame clones are kept and a portion is missing. This sample has some 75,000 clones, with just over 95% found just once. The sequence was obtained from a human donor in good health. Sample: T cells isolated from PBMCs. The chain has TRBV5-1 and TRBJ2-3, with 9 positions matching TRBD2. This chain's CDR3 is CASSNSGSPDTQYF. Written as DNA, the CDR3 is TGCGCCAGCAGCAATAGCGGGAGTCCCGATACGCAGTATTTT.